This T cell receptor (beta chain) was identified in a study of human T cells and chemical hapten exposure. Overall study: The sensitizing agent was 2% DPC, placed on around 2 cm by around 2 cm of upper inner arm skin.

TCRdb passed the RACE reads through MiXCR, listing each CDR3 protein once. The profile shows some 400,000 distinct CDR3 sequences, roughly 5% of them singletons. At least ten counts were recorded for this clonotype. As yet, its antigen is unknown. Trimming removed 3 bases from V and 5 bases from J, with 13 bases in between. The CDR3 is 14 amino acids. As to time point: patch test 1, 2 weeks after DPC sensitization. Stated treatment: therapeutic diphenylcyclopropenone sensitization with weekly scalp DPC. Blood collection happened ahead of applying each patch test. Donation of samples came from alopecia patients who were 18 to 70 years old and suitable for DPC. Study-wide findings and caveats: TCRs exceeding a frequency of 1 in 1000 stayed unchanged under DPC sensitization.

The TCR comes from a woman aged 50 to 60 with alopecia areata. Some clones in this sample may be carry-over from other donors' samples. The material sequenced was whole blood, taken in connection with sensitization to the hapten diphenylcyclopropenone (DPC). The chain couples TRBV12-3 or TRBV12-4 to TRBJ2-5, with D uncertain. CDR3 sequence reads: CASSLSSLGETQYF. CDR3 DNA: TGTGCCAGCAGTTTGAGCAGCTTAGGGGAGACCCAGTACTTC.